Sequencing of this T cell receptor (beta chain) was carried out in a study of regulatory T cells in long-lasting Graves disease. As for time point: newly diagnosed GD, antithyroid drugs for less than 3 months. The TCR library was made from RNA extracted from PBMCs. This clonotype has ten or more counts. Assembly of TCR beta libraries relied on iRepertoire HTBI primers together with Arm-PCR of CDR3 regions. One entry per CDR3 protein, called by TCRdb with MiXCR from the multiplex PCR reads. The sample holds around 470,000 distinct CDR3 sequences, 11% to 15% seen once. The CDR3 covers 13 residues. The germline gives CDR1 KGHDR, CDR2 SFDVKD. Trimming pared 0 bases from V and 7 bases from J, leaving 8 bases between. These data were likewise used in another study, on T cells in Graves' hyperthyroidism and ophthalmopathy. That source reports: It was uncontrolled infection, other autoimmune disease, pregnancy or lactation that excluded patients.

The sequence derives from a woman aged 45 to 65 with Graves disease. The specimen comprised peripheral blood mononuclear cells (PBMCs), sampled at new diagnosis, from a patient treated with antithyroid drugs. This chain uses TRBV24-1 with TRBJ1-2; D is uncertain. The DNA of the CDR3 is TGTGCCACCAGTGATTTGGCGGGTCTTGGCTACACCTTC. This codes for CATSDLAGLGYTF.